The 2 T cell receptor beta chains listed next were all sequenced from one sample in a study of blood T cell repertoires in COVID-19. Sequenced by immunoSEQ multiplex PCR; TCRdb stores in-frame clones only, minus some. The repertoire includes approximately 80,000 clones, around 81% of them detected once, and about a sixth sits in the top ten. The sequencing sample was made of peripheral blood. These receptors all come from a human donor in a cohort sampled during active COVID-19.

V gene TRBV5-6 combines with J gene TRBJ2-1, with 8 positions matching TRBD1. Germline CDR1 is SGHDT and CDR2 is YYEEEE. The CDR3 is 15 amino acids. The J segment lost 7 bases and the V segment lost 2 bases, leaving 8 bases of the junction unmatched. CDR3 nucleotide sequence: TGTGCCAGCAGCTTAGGACAGGGTGCAGCAAATGAGCAGTTCTTC. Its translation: CASSLGQGAANEQFF.

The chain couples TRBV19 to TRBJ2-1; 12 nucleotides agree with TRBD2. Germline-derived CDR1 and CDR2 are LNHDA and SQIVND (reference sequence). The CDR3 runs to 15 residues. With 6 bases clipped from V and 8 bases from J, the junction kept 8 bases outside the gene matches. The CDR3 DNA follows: TGTGCCAGTAGAAGTCTAGCGGGAGGGGAGGATGAGCAGTTCTTC. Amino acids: CASRSLAGGEDEQFF. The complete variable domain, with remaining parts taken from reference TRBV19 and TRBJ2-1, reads DGGITQSPKYLFRKEGQNVTLSCEQNLNHDAMYWYRQDPGQGLRLIYYSQIVNDFQKGDIAEGYSVSREKKESFPLTVTSAQKNPTAFYLCASRSLAGGEDEQFFGPGTRLTVL.